These 25 T cell receptor beta chains were sequenced from one sample in a study of T-cell reconstitution after alpha-beta-depleted transplantation in children. The TCRbeta library incorporated unique molecular identifiers. TCRdb reprocessed the PCR reads via MiXCR and lists one record per CDR3 protein. The table lists 750,000 to 950,000 distinct CDR3 sequences, around 15% of them singletons, with around 5% in the top ten. Sample: PBMCs, mostly from graft donor cells, taken 360 days after TCRalphabeta/CD19-depleted stem cell transplant. The receptors were gathered from a male patient younger than 18 who had a stem cell transplant for acute lymphoblastic leukemia, so the T cells may come from the graft donor.

This clonotype was seen a few times. The V and J genes are TRBV2 and TRBJ2-1; 8 nucleotides align to TRBD2. Germline-derived CDR1 and CDR2 are SNHLY and FYNNEI. V dropped 2 bases and J dropped 3; count of bases not matched to a gene: 3. CDR3 length equals 15 residues. The CDR3 loop is CASSEKTSDYNEQFF. In nucleotides, the CDR3 is TGTGCCAGCAGTGAAAAGACTAGCGACTACAATGAGCAGTTCTTC.

The CDR3 region has the DNA TGCGCCAGCAGACAAAGCGGGAGAAGCTACGAGCAGTACTTC. It encodes CASRQSGRSYEQYF. The chain combines TRBV5-1 with TRBJ2-7; 8 positions agree with TRBD2. V shed 5 bases and J 3 bases; nucleotides not matched to a gene: 7. This CDR3 region has 14 residues. CDR1 and CDR2 from the germline V gene are SGHRS and YFSETQ.

This clonotype was observed at least ten times. CDR3: CASRQDGSTDTQYF. CDR3 bases: TGTGCCAGCAGGCAAGACGGTAGCACAGATACGCAGTATTTT. The genes are TRBV6-1 and TRBJ2-3; D gene ambiguous. From germline, CDR1 is MNHNS and CDR2 SASEGT. The ends were cut back, 6 bases at V and 0 bases at J, with 10 bases in the middle. The CDR3 loop spans 14 amino acids.

In nucleotides, the CDR3 is TGCGCCAGCAGCCTTCTATGGGACACTACCACCGGGGAGCTGTTTTTT. Its protein product is CASSLLWDTTTGELFF. The rearrangement uses TRBV5-1 and TRBJ2-2, with a possible D match to TRBD1 (6 bases). The CDR3 length is 16 residues. Germline CDR1 is SGHRS and CDR2 is YFSETQ. V was shortened by 4 bases and J by 4 bases, with 17 bases between the two germline ends.

This clonotype was picked up a small number of times. The rearrangement joins TRBV19 to TRBJ2-5; D could derive from TRBD1 or TRBD2 (6 bases each). CDR1 and CDR2 from the germline V gene are LNHDA and SQIVND (reference sequence). The V end was cut by 7 bases, the J end by 5 bases, with 20 bases between. The CDR3 loop spans 15 amino acids. The CDR3 region is CASNQGWRELETQYF. The CDR3 DNA sequence: TGTGCCAGTAACCAGGGGTGGAGGGAGTTGGAGACCCAGTACTTC.

The rearrangement joins TRBV30 to TRBJ1-2; D unclear. This CDR3 region has 15 residues. The germline CDR1 and CDR2 sequences are GTSNPN and SVGIG (reference sequence). V lost 4 bases and J lost 5, with 20 bases in between. CDR3 sequence reads: CAWTGRPHWAYGYTF. CDR3 in DNA: TGTGCCTGGACTGGCAGGCCGCATTGGGCGTATGGCTACACCTTC.

The chain uses TRBV7-9 and TRBJ2-3; D is ambiguous. V was clipped by 0 bases and J by 4 bases, with 8 bases between them. The germline V gene has CDR1 SEHNR and CDR2 FQNEAQ (reference sequence). This CDR3 has 14 residues. DNA for the CDR3: TGTGCCAGCAGCTTAGCGCGCATCCCAGATACGCAGTATTTT. This translates into CASSLARIPDTQYF. Full variable domain (remainder filled in from reference TRBV7-9 and TRBJ2-3): DTGVSQNPRHKITKRGQNVTFRCDPISEHNRLYWYRQTLGQGPEFLTYFQNEAQLEKSRLLSDRFSAERPKGSFSTLEIQRTEQGDSAMYLCASSLARIPDTQYFGPGTRLTVL.

In its sample, this clonotype was seen many times. The chain joins TRBV5-1 to TRBJ2-3, with TRBD1 as a possible D gene (6 bases). This CDR3 is built from 18 residues. The germline V gene has CDR1 SGHRS and CDR2 YFSETQ. V was pared by 1 base and J by 2 bases, with 20 bases between. The DNA for the CDR3 is TGCGCCAGCAGCTTGCCATCCCCGTACAGGGAACCCACAGATACGCAGTATTTT. Amino acid sequence: CASSLPSPYREPTDTQYF.

This clonotype has a handful of counts. The J gene is TRBJ1-1, the V gene TRBV15; possible D gene TRBD1, 5 bases. The CDR3 consists of 15 residues. Germline assignment: CDR1 LNHNV and CDR2 YYDKDF (reference sequence). Trimming pared 5 bases from V and 1 base from J, leaving 14 bases between. In DNA form, the CDR3 reads TGTGCCACCAGCCCCCGACAGAGACAGAACACTGAAGCTTTCTTT. As protein: CATSPRQRQNTEAFF.

This clonotype was counted between two and nine times. The chain links TRBV29-1 to TRBJ2-1, with a tentative D call TRBD2 (6 bases). This CDR3 contains 16 residues. Looked up from germline, CDR1 is SQVTM and CDR2 is ANQGSEA. V gave up 2 bases and J gave up 8 bases, with 22 bases separating them. The CDR3 is CSVEKSGLRLEDEQFF. CDR3 nucleotide sequence: TGCAGCGTTGAAAAAAGTGGCCTCAGACTAGAGGATGAGCAGTTCTTC.

Concerning this clonotype itself: The missing conserved phenylalanine or tryptophan at the end of this CDR3 makes a read error likely. V usage is TRBV5-1 and J usage is TRBJ2-7; 9 bases map to TRBD2. From germline, CDR1 is SGHRS and CDR2 YFSETQ. V was clipped by 2 bases and J by 0 bases; unmatched bases: 3. This CDR3 is built from 15 residues. The CDR3 loop is CASSFTSGSSYEQYS. DNA for the CDR3: TGCGCCAGCAGCTTTACTAGCGGGTCCTCCTACGAGCAGTACTCC.

Here the CDR3 DNA reads TGTGCCAGCAGCCTCGGACAGGGGGTCCCCCAAGAGACCCAGTACTTC. Protein: CASSLGQGVPQETQYF. The chain joins TRBV5-5 to TRBJ2-5; 10 bases are shared with TRBD1. The CDR3 covers 16 residues. The V gene's germline CDR1 is SGHKS and CDR2 YYEKEE (reference sequence). V was clipped by 4 bases and J by 1 base; unmatched bases: 7.

This chain links TRBV24-1 with TRBJ2-2; D may be TRBD1 or TRBD2 (5 bases each). The V gene lost 2 bases and the J gene lost 8 bases, with 17 bases spanning the gap. This CDR3 is 16 amino acids long. CDR1 is KGHDR and CDR2 is SFDVKD in the germline V gene. CDR3 DNA: TGTGCCACCAGTGATTCCGGGACCTCGGTTACAGGGGAGCTGTTTTTT. Its protein is CATSDSGTSVTGELFF.

There are many counts of this clonotype. The V gene is TRBV7-2, the J gene TRBJ1-4; D gene uncertain. Trimming stripped 3 bases from V and 8 bases from J, with 7 bases between. Germline V gives CDR1 SGHTA, CDR2 FQGNSA. This CDR3 spans 12 amino acids. The CDR3, as DNA: TGTGCCAGCAGCTTCCATTCCGAAAAACTGTTTTTT. Translating gives CASSFHSEKLFF.

V and J are TRBV20-1 and TRBJ2-5, with TRBD1 identical over 7 bases. The CDR3 contains 15 residues. V shed 6 bases, J shed 7 bases, and the junction held 17 bases outside the gene matches. Per germline, CDR1 DFQATT and CDR2 SNEGSKA (reference sequence). The CDR3 coding sequence is TGCAGTGCCATCGGCGGACAGGCGATGGTCTGGACCCAGTACTTC. As protein: CSAIGGQAMVWTQYF.

This clonotype was seen a few times. The chain combines TRBV5-4 with TRBJ2-2, with D tentatively TRBD2 (7 bases). The CDR3 consists of 19 residues. V gave up 0 bases and J gave up 4 bases, with 22 bases separating them. Germline V lookup: CDR1 SGHNT, CDR2 YYREEE (reference sequence). The CDR3 sequence is CASSLEGGRVDLFTGELFF. As DNA, the CDR3 is TGTGCCAGCAGCTTGGAAGGGGGGAGGGTCGACCTATTCACCGGGGAGCTGTTTTTT.

V usage is TRBV18 and J usage is TRBJ2-1, with TRBD1 matching 9 bases. Germline assignment: CDR1 KGHSH and CDR2 LQKENI. CDR3 length: 16 residues. Trimming took 4 bases from V and 5 from J; bases not matched to a gene: 9. DNA for the CDR3: TGTGCCAGCTCACTATTGGGACAGGGAGGCCACAATGAGCAGTTCTTC. Amino acids: CASSLLGQGGHNEQFF.

This clonotype was counted once. The conserved closing phenylalanine or tryptophan is absent in this CDR3, likely reflecting a read error. This rearrangement joins TRBV6-1 to TRBJ1-6, with no clear D. Germline CDR1 MNHNS, CDR2 SASEGT. The CDR3 runs to 13 residues. The V end lost 1 base, the J end lost 13 bases, and 11 bases lay between the germline ends. CDR3 residues: CASSEVRGWPLHL. The CDR3 DNA sequence: TGTGCCAGCAGTGAAGTCAGAGGGTGGCCCCTCCACTTG.

This clonotype was detected only a few times. The gene calls are TRBV10-3 and TRBJ2-7; TRBD2 matches 13 bases. V lost 6 bases to trimming and J lost 6 bases; unmatched junction nucleotides: 5. CDR1 is ENHRY, CDR2 SYGVKD, per germline. The CDR3 has 14 residues. The CDR3 DNA sequence: TGTGCCATCAGAGGGACTAGCGGGATAGCCGAGCAGTACTTC. Amino acid sequence: CAIRGTSGIAEQYF.

The chain links TRBV11-2 to TRBJ2-4; perhaps TRBD1 as D (6 bases). The V gene lost 5 bases and the J gene lost 3 bases, with 14 bases spanning the gap. The CDR3 is 15 amino acids. The germline V gene has CDR1 SGHAT and CDR2 FQNNGV. The CDR3 nucleotides read TGTGCCAGCAGCGCAAGGACAGCTCTCAAAAACATTCAGTACTTC. It translates to CASSARTALKNIQYF.

A few counts support this clonotype. This chain links TRBV7-9 with TRBJ2-1, with a weak D call TRBD2 (6 bases). V shed 1 base and J shed 9 bases, with 13 bases lying between them. Germline V gene sequence: CDR1 SEHNR, CDR2 FQNEAQ (reference sequence). The CDR3 sequence is 14 residues long. CDR3 in DNA: TGTGCCAGCAGCTTAGTGGTCGAGGAGGGTGAGCAGTTCTTC. Its translation: CASSLVVEEGEQFF.

Only a few counts were recorded for this clonotype. V is TRBV27 and J is TRBJ2-1; D is uncertain. With 8 bases removed from V and 5 bases from J, the gap between germline ends came to 22 bases. The germline V gene has CDR1 MNHEY and CDR2 SMNVEV (reference sequence). The CDR3 has 16 amino acids. CDR3 coding DNA: TGTGCCAGCTCAGTTTCGGTCGGCCAGGTACACAATGAGCAGTTCTTC. Encoded protein: CASSVSVGQVHNEQFF.

This clonotype was seen a handful of times. The V and J genes are TRBV7-3 and TRBJ2-2, with D uncertain. V was cut by 2 bases and J by 5 bases, with 12 bases left in between. The V gene's germline CDR1 is SGHTA and CDR2 FQGTGA. The CDR3 is 15 residues long. In DNA, the CDR3 is TGTGCCAGCAGCTTATCCGCCAGAGGTACCGGGGAGCTGTTTTTT. It yields the protein CASSLSARGTGELFF. The full variable domain, in which reference TRBV7-3 and TRBJ2-2 provide the parts outside the CDR3, is GAGVSQTPSNKVTEKGKYVELRCDPISGHTALYWYRQSLGQGPEFLIYFQGTGAADDSGLPNDRFFAVRPEGSVSTLKIQRTERGDSAVYLCASSLSARGTGELFFGEGSRLTVL.

There are many counts of this clonotype. The chain is built from TRBV4-2 and TRBJ2-1; maybe TRBD2 (6 bases). This CDR3 is 15 amino acids long. V was trimmed by 4 bases and J by 0 bases, leaving 10 bases between them. Germline V gene lookup returns CDR1 LGHNA and CDR2 YNFKEQ. The CDR3 sequence is CASSLPGSSYNEQFF. CDR3 sequence (DNA): TGTGCCAGCAGCCTCCCCGGGAGCTCCTACAATGAGCAGTTCTTC.

This chain links TRBV12-3 or TRBV12-4 with TRBJ2-2, with 8 bases matching TRBD1. This CDR3 spans 15 amino acids. V shed 5 bases and J 4 bases; nucleotides not matched to a gene: 6. In nucleotides, the CDR3 is TGTGCCAGCAGTCCATGGACAGGGACCACCGGGGAGCTGTTTTTT. This sequence encodes CASSPWTGTTGELFF.